These T cell receptor beta chains were read from a single sample in a study of CD8 T cells in ankylosing spondylitis. One entry per CDR3 protein, called by TCRdb with MiXCR from the 5' RACE reads. Of about 240,000 distinct CDR3 sequences detected, around 9.2% appear once; the ten largest clones hold around 6.8%. Sequencing was done on a sample of blood, either unsorted or a sorted T cell fraction (not recorded which). The receptors originated from a male donor with ankylosing spondylitis or in good health (not recorded which). Each CDR3 is given with its conserved first and last residue. D genes are given only for firm matches. Only part of the rows carry a size: once, few, many, or a class if the clone is expanded.

CDR3 DNA	CDR3 protein	V gene	D gene	J gene	clone size
TGTGCCAGCAGTACCTACCTAGCGGCTCAAGAGACCCAGTACTTC	CASSTYLAAQETQYF	TRBV6-1	TRBD2	TRBJ2-5	many
TGTGCCAGCAGCTTGGACTCTTACCCCTACGAGCAGTACTTC	CASSLDSYPYEQYF	TRBV5-4	NA	TRBJ2-7	NA
TGTGCCAGCAGCCCAGGAAGAATACAGGTGAACACCGGGGAGCTGTTTTTT	CASSPGRIQVNTGELFF	TRBV11-1	NA	TRBJ2-2	many
TGCAGTGCTAGAGATGGGGGCTTC	CSARDGGF	TRBV20-1	NA	TRBJ2-1	many
TGTGCCAGCAGCTTAAAGCCGGACTCCCAGCAGTTCTTC	CASSLKPDSQQFF	TRBV9	NA	TRBJ2-1	many
TGCAGCGTTGAAGAGGAGGCAGGGAGGGCAGATACGCAGTATTTT	CSVEEEAGRADTQYF	TRBV29-1	TRBD2	TRBJ2-3	many
TGTGCCAGCAGCTTAGACCTGAAGAATACGCAGTATTTT	CASSLDLKNTQYF	TRBV7-2	NA	TRBJ2-3	many
TGTGCCATCAACCCTCCGCAACTGGCGGCAGCCACCGGGGAGCTGTTTTTT	CAINPPQLAAATGELFF	TRBV7-2	NA	TRBJ2-2	NA
TGTGCCAGCAGCTTAGATGGGGCTGAAGCTTTCTTT	CASSLDGAEAFF	TRBV7-6	NA	TRBJ1-1	NA
TGTGCTAGCAGCGTGGGACAGGGGGTCTACGAGCAGTACTTC	CASSVGQGVYEQYF	TRBV7-7	TRBD1	TRBJ2-7	NA
TGTGCCAGCAGTCCGGACATCGCCGGGGAGCTGTTTTTT	CASSPDIAGELFF	TRBV12-3/TRBV12-4	NA	TRBJ2-2	many
TGTGCCAGCAGCTTCCAGCGGGAGAGCAATGAGCAGTTATTC	CASSFQRESNEQLF	TRBV7-2	TRBD2	TRBJ2-1	NA
TGCGCCAGCAGCTATAGCTCGCGGGTGGGAGAGACCCAGTACTTC	CASSYSSRVGETQYF	TRBV5-1	NA	TRBJ2-5	NA
TGTGCCAGCAGTTTGACAGGGCAACAGCCCCAGCATTTT	CASSLTGQQPQHF	TRBV12-3/TRBV12-4	TRBD1	TRBJ1-5	many
TGCAGCGCTCGGACAGGGCAGTACGAGCAGTACTTC	CSARTGQYEQYF	TRBV29-1	TRBD1	TRBJ2-7	many
TGTGCCAGCAGCCAAGTTCGGACCGGAGTTGAGACCCAGTACTTC	CASSQVRTGVETQYF	TRBV3-1	NA	TRBJ2-5	NA
TGTGCCAGCAGCCCCCTGGGGCTTCAAGAGACCCAGTACTTC	CASSPLGLQETQYF	TRBV7-2	NA	TRBJ2-5	NA
TGCAGCGTCGCCGGGACACATGTTTACAATGAGCAGTTCTTC	CSVAGTHVYNEQFF	TRBV29-1	NA	TRBJ2-1	NA
TGTGCCAGCAGCTTAGAAGCCGGGGGAGGTTGGACCGGGGAGCTGTTTTTT	CASSLEAGGGWTGELFF	TRBV7-9	NA	TRBJ2-2	many
TGCGCCAGCAGCCTGGACACTGGCTCCTACGAGCAGTACTTC	CASSLDTGSYEQYF	TRBV5-1	NA	TRBJ2-7	many
TGTGCCAGCAGTGACGGACAGAAATATGGCTACACCTTC	CASSDGQKYGYTF	TRBV6-2/TRBV6-3	NA	TRBJ1-2	NA
TGTGCCAGTCTGGGATACAGGGAATCGGGCGAGCAGTACTTC	CASLGYRESGEQYF	TRBV5-6	NA	TRBJ2-7	many
TGTGCCAGCAGCCAATCGGGGAAGGGAGGAGAGCAGTACTTC	CASSQSGKGGEQYF	TRBV3-1	NA	TRBJ2-7	many
TGTGCCAGCAGCTTATATTTCGGGGGCTCTGGGGCCAACGTCCTGACTTTC	CASSLYFGGSGANVLTF	TRBV7-2	NA	TRBJ2-6	many
TGCGCCAGCACCCAGGGAAGCTCCTACGAGCAGTACTTC	CASTQGSSYEQYF	TRBV5-1	NA	TRBJ2-7	many
TGTGCCAGCAGGAGTTGGGGGGCAGATACGCAGTATTTT	CASRSWGADTQYF	TRBV6-2/TRBV6-3	NA	TRBJ2-3	many
TGTGCCAGCAGCTGGGACAGTCGGAGCACAGATACGCAGTATTTT	CASSWDSRSTDTQYF	TRBV2	TRBD1	TRBJ2-3	few
TGTGCCAGCAGTCATTCCGGGACAGGACGGGCCGGGGAGCTGTTTTTT	CASSHSGTGRAGELFF	TRBV6-2/TRBV6-3	TRBD1	TRBJ2-2	many
TGTGCCAGCAGCTTAGTTAGTGGATACACTGAAGCTTTCTTT	CASSLVSGYTEAFF	TRBV11-3	NA	TRBJ1-1	many
TGTGCCAGCAGCGAAAGAGGGGGGACCCAGCCCCAGCATTTT	CASSERGGTQPQHF	TRBV7-3	NA	TRBJ1-5	many
TGTGCCAGCAGTCAGCCGGGTGGGGATGAGCAGTTCTTC	CASSQPGGDEQFF	TRBV7-9	NA	TRBJ2-1	NA
TGTGCCACCAGTGACCCGGTAGTAGCGGGCCGAAATGAGCAGTTCTTC	CATSDPVVAGRNEQFF	TRBV24-1	TRBD2	TRBJ2-1	many
TGCGCCAGCAGCTTGGGCCTCGGGGGTCCAGATACGCAGTATTTT	CASSLGLGGPDTQYF	TRBV5-1	NA	TRBJ2-3	NA
TGTGCCACCTCGAGCGGCATACCTAACTATGGCTACACCTTC	CATSSGIPNYGYTF	TRBV6-1	NA	TRBJ1-2	many
TGTGCCAGCAGCCCCGGGACAGGGGGAGGGCTTGAGAACACTGAAGCTTTCTTT	CASSPGTGGGLENTEAFF	TRBV7-8	TRBD1	TRBJ1-1	many
TGTGCCAGCACCCAGACGGGACCAAATTCACCCCTCCACTTT	CASTQTGPNSPLHF	TRBV6-1	NA	TRBJ1-6	few
TGTGCCAGCAGCGCCCTATCGGACAGGAACTACGAGCAGTACTTC	CASSALSDRNYEQYF	TRBV6-1	TRBD1	TRBJ2-7	many
TGTGCCACCAGCAGAGTAGGAAACGACAATGAGCAGTTCTTC	CATSRVGNDNEQFF	TRBV15	NA	TRBJ2-1	NA
TGTGCCAGCAGTTACGGTTCGCCGGGGACAGGGTTCGACGAGCAGTACTTC	CASSYGSPGTGFDEQYF	TRBV6-5	TRBD1	TRBJ2-7	NA
TGTGCCAGCAGTGTGGGACTAGGGAACACCGGGGAGCTGTTTTTT	CASSVGLGNTGELFF	TRBV2	TRBD2	TRBJ2-2	many
TGTGCCTGGAGCTTGACACCGAACACTGAAGCTTTCTTT	CAWSLTPNTEAFF	TRBV30	NA	TRBJ1-1	NA
TGTGCCAGCAGCCAAGCCCCCGGACTAGCGGGGGACATTCAGTACTTC	CASSQAPGLAGDIQYF	TRBV4-2	TRBD2	TRBJ2-4	NA
TGTGCCATCAGTGAGTCGGGGGTCGGTGGGGCCAACGTCCTGACTTTC	CAISESGVGGANVLTF	TRBV10-3	NA	TRBJ2-6	many
TGCGCCAGCAGCTTTGCCGAATTACTGAACCGGGAGAAAGAGACCCAGTACTTC	CASSFAELLNREKETQYF	TRBV5-1	NA	TRBJ2-5	few
TGTGCCAGCAGCGAACCTCCGGGCACCGGGGAGCTGTTTTTT	CASSEPPGTGELFF	TRBV7-9	NA	TRBJ2-2	many
TGTGCCATCAAACCGGGCCCCGGAGGAACCTACGAGCAGTACTTC	CAIKPGPGGTYEQYF	TRBV10-3	NA	TRBJ2-7	few
TGTGCCAGCAGTTTCACAAATAGCAATCAGCCCCAGCATTTT	CASSFTNSNQPQHF	TRBV12-3/TRBV12-4	NA	TRBJ1-5	many
TGTGCCACCAGTGAGACCGGGACAGGGGGCACCGGGGAGCTGTTTTTT	CATSETGTGGTGELFF	TRBV24-1	TRBD1	TRBJ2-2	many
TGTGCCAGCAGCTTAAGGGTTAGCGGGGGTCCTGAGCAGTTCTTC	CASSLRVSGGPEQFF	TRBV7-8	TRBD2	TRBJ2-1	many
TGCGCCAGCAGCCAAGCCACGGGGGGGGCGAACACCGGGGAGCTGTTTTTT	CASSQATGGANTGELFF	TRBV4-3	TRBD2	TRBJ2-2	many
TGTGCCAGCAAATACCGCGAGGGCCATGAGCAGTTCTTC	CASKYREGHEQFF	TRBV28	NA	TRBJ2-1	NA
TGTGCCAGCAGTCCCGGGACTAGCGGCCGCGGGGAGCTGTTTTTT	CASSPGTSGRGELFF	TRBV27	TRBD2	TRBJ2-2	NA
TGTGCCAGCAGTTCTACGGGGGGAGAAAACACCATATATTTT	CASSSTGGENTIYF	TRBV12-3/TRBV12-4	NA	TRBJ1-3	many
TGTGCCAGCAGCTTAGGATCTGTCGCCAAAAACATTCAGTACTTC	CASSLGSVAKNIQYF	TRBV13	NA	TRBJ2-4	NA
TGCAGTGCTACCGGGACTAGGGTTGAGCAGTTCTTC	CSATGTRVEQFF	TRBV20-1	TRBD2	TRBJ2-1	few
TGTGCCAGCAGCTCCCTGGGCCTAGCTGGGTACAATGAGCAGTTCTTC	CASSSLGLAGYNEQFF	TRBV7-2	NA	TRBJ2-1	few
TGTGCCAGCTCACCTTCGGGGTTTGGCTACACCTTC	CASSPSGFGYTF	TRBV18	NA	TRBJ1-2	NA